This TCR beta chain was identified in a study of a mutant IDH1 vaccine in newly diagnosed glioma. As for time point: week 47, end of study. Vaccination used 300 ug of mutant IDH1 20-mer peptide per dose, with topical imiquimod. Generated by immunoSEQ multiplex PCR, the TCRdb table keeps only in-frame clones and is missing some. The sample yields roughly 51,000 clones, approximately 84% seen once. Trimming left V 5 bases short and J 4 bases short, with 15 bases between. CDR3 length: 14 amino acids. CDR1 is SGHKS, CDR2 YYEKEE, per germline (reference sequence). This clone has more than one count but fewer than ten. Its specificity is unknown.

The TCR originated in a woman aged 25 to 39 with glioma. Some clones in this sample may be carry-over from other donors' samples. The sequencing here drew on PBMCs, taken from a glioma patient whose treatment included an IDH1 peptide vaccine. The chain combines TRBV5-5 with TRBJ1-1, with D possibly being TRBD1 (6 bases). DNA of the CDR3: TGTGCCAGCAGTGAGGAGGGGGGTAGCACTGAAGCTTTCTTT. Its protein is CASSEEGGSTEAFF.